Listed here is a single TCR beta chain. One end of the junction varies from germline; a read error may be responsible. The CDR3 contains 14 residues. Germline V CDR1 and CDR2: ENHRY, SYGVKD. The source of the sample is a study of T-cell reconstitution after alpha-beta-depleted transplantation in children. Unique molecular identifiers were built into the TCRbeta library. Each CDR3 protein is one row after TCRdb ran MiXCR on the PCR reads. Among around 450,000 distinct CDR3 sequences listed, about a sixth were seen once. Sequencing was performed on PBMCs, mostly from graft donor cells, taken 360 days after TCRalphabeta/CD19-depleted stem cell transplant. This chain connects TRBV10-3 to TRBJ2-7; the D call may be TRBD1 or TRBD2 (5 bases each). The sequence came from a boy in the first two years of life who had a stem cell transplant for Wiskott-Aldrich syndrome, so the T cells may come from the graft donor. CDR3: CTIMNGGPRYEQYF. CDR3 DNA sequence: TGTACCATCATGAATGGGGGACCTCGGTACGAGCAGTACTTC.